Listed here are 5 T cell receptor beta chains from one sample, sequenced in a study of blood T cell repertoires in COVID-19 (dated by TCRdb to about 2020). The library was obtained by the immunoSEQ multiplex PCR assay. The table comes from immuneACCESS by way of TCRdb, which keeps in-frame sequences with V and J called. Part of the clones is missing from these tables; in studies checked, under half for an unresolved V gene and the rest for unknown reasons. This sample comprises 540,000 or so clones, approximately 88% of them detected only once. 7.8% of the sample lies in the top ten. The specimen sequenced was peripheral blood. The receptors shown here come from a woman aged 45-59 years with COVID-19, enrolled during active disease.

This clone was seen a handful of times. In the same sample, other DNA sequences code for this CDR3. The chain uses TRBV7-2 and TRBJ2-7; no definite D call. The CDR3 covers 11 residues. CDR1 and CDR2 (germline): SGHTA, FQGNSA. V was shortened by 4 bases and J by 2 bases, with 3 bases between the two germline ends. The CDR3 spells CASSSTYEQYF. CDR3 DNA sequence: TGTGCCAGCAGCTCAACCTACGAGCAGTACTTC.

The chain has TRBV14 and TRBJ1-1, with D perhaps matching TRBD1 (6 bases). CDR1 is SGHDN, CDR2 FVKESK, per germline. This CDR3 spans 16 amino acids. The V end was cut by 0 bases, the J end by 1 base, with 12 bases between. CDR3 in amino acids: CASSQERGITNTEAFF. Written as DNA, the CDR3 is TGTGCCAGCAGCCAAGAGAGGGGGATAACGAACACTGAAGCTTTCTTT.

The chain employs TRBV30 and TRBJ1-2; 7 bases map to TRBD1. The CDR3 consists of 15 residues. Germline loops: CDR1 GTSNPN, CDR2 SVGIG (reference sequence). With 1 base clipped from V and 5 bases from J, the junction kept 10 bases outside the gene matches. In nucleotides, the CDR3 is TGTGCCTGGAGTGGGACCGGGACAGACTTATATGGCTACACCTTC. This encodes CAWSGTGTDLYGYTF.

This chain links TRBV6-5 with TRBJ2-7, with a tentative D call TRBD1 (5 bases). The CDR3 length is 13 residues. V was pared by 6 bases and J by 3 bases, with 12 bases between. CDR1 MNHEY and CDR2 SVGAGI come from the germline V gene. CDR3 loop: CASRRVDSYEQYF. In nucleotides, the CDR3 is TGTGCCAGCAGAAGGGTAGACAGCTACGAGCAGTACTTC.

This chain joins TRBV5-1 and TRBJ2-7; 10 bases match TRBD1. Trimming removed 4 bases from V and 5 bases from J; junction bases left unmatched: 6. CDR1 and CDR2 (germline): SGHRS, YFSETQ. The CDR3 is 14 residues long. Written as DNA, the CDR3 is TGCGCCAGCAGCCCGAGGACAGGGGGACACGAGCAGTACTTC. Translating gives CASSPRTGGHEQYF.